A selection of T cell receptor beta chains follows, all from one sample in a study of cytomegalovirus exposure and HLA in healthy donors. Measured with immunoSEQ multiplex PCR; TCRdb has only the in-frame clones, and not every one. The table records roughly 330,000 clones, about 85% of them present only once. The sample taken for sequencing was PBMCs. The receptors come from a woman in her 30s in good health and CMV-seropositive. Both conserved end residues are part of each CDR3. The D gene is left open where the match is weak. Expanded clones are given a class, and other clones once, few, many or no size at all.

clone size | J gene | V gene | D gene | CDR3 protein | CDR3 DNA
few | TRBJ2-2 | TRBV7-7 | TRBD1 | CASSQDRGTGELFF | TGTGCCAGCAGCCAGGACAGGGGCACCGGGGAGCTGTTTTTT
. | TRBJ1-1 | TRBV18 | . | CASSPRPGVSTEAFF | TGTGCCAGCTCACCAAGGCCGGGGGTGAGCACTGAAGCTTTCTTT
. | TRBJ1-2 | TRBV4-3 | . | CASSQDGVANYGYTF | TGCGCCAGCAGCCAAGATGGGGTAGCTAACTATGGCTACACCTTC
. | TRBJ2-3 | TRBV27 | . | CASKAGGFFTDTQYF | TGTGCCAGCAAGGCAGGAGGCTTTTTCACAGATACGCAGTATTTT
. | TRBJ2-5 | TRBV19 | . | CASNTGSMGTQYF | TGTGCCAGTAATACAGGGTCTATGGGGACCCAGTACTTC
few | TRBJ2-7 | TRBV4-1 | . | CASSQGTEGREQYF | TGCGCCAGCAGCCAAGGGACAGAGGGGAGGGAGCAGTACTTC
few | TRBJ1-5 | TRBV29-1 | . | CSVEIGVGGNQPQHF | TGCAGCGTTGAAATCGGGGTGGGTGGCAATCAGCCCCAGCATTTT
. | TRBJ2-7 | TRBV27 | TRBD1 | CASSPVPGQPRHYEQYF | TGTGCCAGCAGTCCGGTACCGGGACAGCCACGCCATTACGAGCAGTACTTC
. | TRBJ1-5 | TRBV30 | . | CAWSKGTSNQPQHF | TGTGCCTGGAGTAAAGGCACTAGCAATCAGCCCCAGCATTTT
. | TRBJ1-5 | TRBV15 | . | CATSEIRGSNQPQHF | TGTGCCACCAGCGAAATAAGGGGGAGCAATCAGCCCCAGCATTTT
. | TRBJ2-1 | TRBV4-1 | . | CASSQVGFNEQFF | TGCGCCAGCAGCCAAGTCGGTTTCAATGAGCAGTTCTTC
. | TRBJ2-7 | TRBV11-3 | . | CASSDNGLTYEQYF | TGTGCCAGCAGCGACAACGGTCTGACCTACGAGCAGTACTTC
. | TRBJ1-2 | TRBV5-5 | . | CASNRGQGILDGYTF | TGTGCCAGCAACCGGGGGCAGGGAATACTTGATGGCTACACCTTC
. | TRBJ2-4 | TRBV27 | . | CASSFPLGSQYF | TGTGCCAGCAGTTTTCCCCTAGGGAGTCAGTACTTC
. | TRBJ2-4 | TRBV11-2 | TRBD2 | CASSLDLAGKNIQYF | TGTGCCAGCAGCTTAGATTTAGCGGGGAAAAACATTCAGTACTTC
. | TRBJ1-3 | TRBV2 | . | CANGGQSSSGNTIYF | TGTGCCAACGGGGGGCAGTCCAGCTCTGGAAACACCATATATTTT
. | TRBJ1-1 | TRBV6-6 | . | CASAIKLNTEAFF | TGTGCCAGCGCCATAAAATTGAACACTGAAGCTTTCTTT
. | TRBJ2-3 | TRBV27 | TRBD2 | CASSSPSGIAVDTQYF | TGTGCCAGCAGTTCGCCTAGCGGGATTGCTGTAGATACGCAGTATTTT
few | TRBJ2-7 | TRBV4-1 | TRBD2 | CASSSGGTLGYEQYF | TGCGCCAGCAGCTCGGGGGGGACCCTCGGATACGAGCAGTACTTC
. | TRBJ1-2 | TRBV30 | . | CAWSDFRKNYGYTF | TGTGCCTGGAGTGATTTCCGGAAGAACTATGGCTACACCTTC
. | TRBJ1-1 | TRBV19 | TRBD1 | CASMMQGANTEAFF | TGTGCCAGTATGATGCAGGGGGCGAACACTGAAGCTTTCTTT
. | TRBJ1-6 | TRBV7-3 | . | CASSSDGGNSPLHF | TGTGCCAGCAGTTCGGACGGGGGGAATTCACCCCTCCACTTT
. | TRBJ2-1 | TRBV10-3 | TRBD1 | CAILGGQGLEDEQFF | TGTGCCATCCTAGGGGGACAGGGTCTTGAAGATGAGCAGTTCTTC
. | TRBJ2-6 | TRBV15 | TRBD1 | CATSRNPRDRGSGANVLTF | TGTGCCACCAGCAGAAATCCCCGGGACAGGGGTTCTGGGGCCAACGTCCTGACTTTC
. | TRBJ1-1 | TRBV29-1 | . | CSVEGVSEAFF | TGCAGCGTTGAAGGCGTATCTGAAGCTTTCTTT
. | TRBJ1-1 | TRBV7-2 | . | CASSAGKATEAFF | TGTGCCAGCAGCGCAGGGAAGGCCACTGAAGCTTTCTTT
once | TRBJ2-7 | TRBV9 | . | CASSVSGPGYEQYF | TGTGCCAGCAGCGTATCGGGCCCGGGGTACGAGCAGTACTTC
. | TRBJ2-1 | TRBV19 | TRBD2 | CASSIESSGRGNEQFF | TGTGCCAGTAGTATAGAAAGCAGCGGGAGGGGCAATGAGCAGTTCTTC
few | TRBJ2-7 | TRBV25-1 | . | CASSDRAYEQYF | TGTGCCAGCAGTGACAGAGCCTACGAGCAGTACTTC
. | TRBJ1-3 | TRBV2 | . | CASSKGSGNTIYF | TGTGCCTCATCAAAGGGGTCTGGAAACACCATATATTTT
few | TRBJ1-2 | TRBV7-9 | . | CASSTPYGYTF | TGTGCCAGCAGCACCCCTTATGGCTACACCTTC
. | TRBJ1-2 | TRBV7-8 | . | CASSLVVANYGYTF | TGTGCCAGCAGCTTAGTCGTGGCCAACTATGGCTACACCTTC
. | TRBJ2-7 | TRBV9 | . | CASSPPAGHSYEQYF | TGTGCCAGCAGCCCGCCGGCGGGGCATTCCTACGAGCAGTACTTC
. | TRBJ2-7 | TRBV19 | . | CASSIDSSYEQYF | TGTGCCAGTAGTATAGACAGCTCCTACGAGCAGTACTTC
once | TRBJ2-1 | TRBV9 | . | CASSDSGVPYNEQFF | TGTGCCAGCAGCGATAGCGGAGTACCCTACAATGAGCAGTTCTTC
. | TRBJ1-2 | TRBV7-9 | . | CALLQDRVNGYTF | TGTGCCTTACTACAAGACCGAGTTAATGGCTACACCTTC
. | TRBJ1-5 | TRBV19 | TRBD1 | CASSITNRDRFNQPQHF | TGTGCCAGTAGTATTACAAATCGGGACAGATTCAATCAGCCCCAGCATTTT
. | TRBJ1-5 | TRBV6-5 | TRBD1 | CASRLGTGGNQPQHF | TGTGCCAGCAGGTTAGGGACAGGGGGCAATCAGCCCCAGCATTTT
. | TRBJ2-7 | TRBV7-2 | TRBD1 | CASSLAAQGATYEQYF | TGTGCCAGCAGCTTAGCAGCACAGGGGGCTACCTACGAGCAGTACTTC
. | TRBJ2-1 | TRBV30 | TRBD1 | CAWSTGTVCLF | TGTGCCTGGAGTACCGGGACAGTCTGTCTCTTC
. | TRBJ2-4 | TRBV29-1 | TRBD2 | CSVEDWEGRRIQYF | TGCAGCGTTGAAGATTGGGAGGGGCGACGCATTCAGTACTTC
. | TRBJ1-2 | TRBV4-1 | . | CASSQVTRPAGYTF | TGCGCCAGCAGCCAGGTCACCAGGCCGGCAGGCTACACCTTC
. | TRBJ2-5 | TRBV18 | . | CASSPRRQETQYF | TGTGCCAGCTCACCGAGGCGGCAAGAGACCCAGTACTTC
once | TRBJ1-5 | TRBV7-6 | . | CASSQGRVQPQHF | TGTGCCAGCAGCCAGGGGAGGGTTCAGCCCCAGCATTTT
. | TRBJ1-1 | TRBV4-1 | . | CASRRDTEAFF | TGCGCCAGCAGACGGGACACTGAAGCTTTCTTT
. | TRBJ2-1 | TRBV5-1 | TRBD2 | CASSLTSGAGNEQFF | TGCGCCAGCAGCTTGACTAGCGGGGCGGGGAATGAGCAGTTCTTC
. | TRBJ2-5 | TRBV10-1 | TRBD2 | CASIRIGLAGETQYF | TGCGCCAGCATCCGAATAGGACTAGCGGGAGAGACCCAGTACTTC
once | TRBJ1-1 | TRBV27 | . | CASSPGGYTEAFF | TGTGCCAGCAGTCCTGGCGGTTACACTGAAGCTTTCTTT
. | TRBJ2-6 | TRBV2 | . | CASSGAGVSGANVLTF | TGTGCCAGCAGTGGGGCTGGAGTCTCTGGGGCCAACGTCCTGACTTTC
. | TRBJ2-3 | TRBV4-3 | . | CASSQAKRNTDTQYF | TGCGCCAGCAGCCAAGCAAAGCGAAACACAGATACGCAGTATTTT
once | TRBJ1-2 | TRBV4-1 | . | CASSQPLRQTKYGYTF | TGCGCCAGCAGCCAGCCCCTTAGACAAACTAAATATGGCTACACCTTC
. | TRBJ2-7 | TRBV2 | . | CASRPGLGSYEQYF | TGTGCCAGCAGGCCGGGGCTTGGGTCGTACGAGCAGTACTTC
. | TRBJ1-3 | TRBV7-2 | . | CASSLATAGNTIYF | TGTGCCAGCAGCTTAGCGACAGCTGGAAACACCATATATTTT
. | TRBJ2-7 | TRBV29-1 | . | CSTTGPGSYEQYF | TGCAGCACAACAGGGCCAGGATCCTACGAGCAGTACTTC
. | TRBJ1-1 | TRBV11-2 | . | CASSFGGEAFF | TGTGCCAGCAGCTTCGGGGGCGAAGCTTTCTTT
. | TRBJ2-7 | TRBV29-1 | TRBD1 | CSVAGQGFYEQYF | TGCAGCGTCGCGGGACAGGGATTCTACGAGCAGTACTTC
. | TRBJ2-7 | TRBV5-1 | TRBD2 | CASSVGTSGGNYEQYF | TGCGCCAGCAGCGTGGGGACTAGCGGGGGGAATTACGAGCAGTACTTC